This T cell receptor (beta chain) was sequenced for a study of cytotoxic CD8 clonotypes in ibrutinib-treated CLL. Study context: Samples yielded averages of 200,000 to 300,000 productive templates and 94,000 or so productive rearrangements. Study outcomes and limitations: Baseline levels were approached again at progression, after clonality had risen at ibrutinib response.

Note on this clone: Its antigen is as yet unknown.

PBMCs that had been cryopreserved were the source of about 2 micrograms of genomic DNA for TCR beta libraries. The sequencing depth, 1 in 200,000 to 1 in 1 million T cells, was the target. Produced via immunoSEQ multiplex PCR; TCRdb's table is partial and in-frame only. This table holds 50,000 or so clones, about three fifths found once. Material: PBMCs, obtained after 24 months of ibrutinib treatment. The receptor's source is a human donor with chronic lymphocytic leukemia.

The DNA for the CDR3 is TGCGCCAGCAGCTTGGGGGCAGATCTCTCTGGAAACACCATATATTTT. It is translated as CASSLGADLSGNTIYF. The chain links TRBV5-1 to TRBJ1-3; D is uncertain. Germline V gene lookup returns CDR1 SGHRS and CDR2 YFSETQ. This CDR3 contains 16 residues. V was trimmed by 0 bases and J by 0 bases, leaving 10 bases between them. Supplemented by reference TRBV5-1 and TRBJ1-3, the full variable domain reads KAGVTQTPRYLIKTRGQQVTLSCSPISGHRSVSWYQQTPGQGLQFLFEYFSETQRNKGNFPGRFSGRQFSNSRSEMNVSTLELGDSALYLCASSLGADLSGNTIYFGEGSWLTVV.